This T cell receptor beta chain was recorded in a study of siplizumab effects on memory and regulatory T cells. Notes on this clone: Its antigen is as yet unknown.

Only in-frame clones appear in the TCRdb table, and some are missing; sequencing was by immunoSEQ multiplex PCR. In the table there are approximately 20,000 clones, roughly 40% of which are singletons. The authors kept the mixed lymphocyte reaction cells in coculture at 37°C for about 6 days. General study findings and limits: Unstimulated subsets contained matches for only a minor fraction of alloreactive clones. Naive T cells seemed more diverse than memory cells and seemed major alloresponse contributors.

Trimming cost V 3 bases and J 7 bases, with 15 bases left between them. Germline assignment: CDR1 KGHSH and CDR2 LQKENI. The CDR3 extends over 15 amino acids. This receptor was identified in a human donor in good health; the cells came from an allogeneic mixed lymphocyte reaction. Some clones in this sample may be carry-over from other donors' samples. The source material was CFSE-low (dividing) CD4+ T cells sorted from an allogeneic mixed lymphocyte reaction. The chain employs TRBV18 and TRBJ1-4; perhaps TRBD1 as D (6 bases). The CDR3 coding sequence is TGTGCCAGCTCACCCTCTTCGACAGGCGTTGAAAAACTGTTTTTT. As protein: CASSPSSTGVEKLFF.